The rows below give T cell receptor beta chains drawn from one sample of a study of PD-1 blockade in classical Hodgkin lymphoma. The table came from immunoSEQ multiplex PCR; TCRdb's copy has only in-frame clones and leaves some out. The profile shows around 20,000 clones, roughly four fifths of them singletons. Source: peripheral blood mononuclear cells (PBMCs), taken before the second cycle of nivolumab. All receptors come from a human donor with classical Hodgkin lymphoma. The CDR3 runs from the conserved cysteine through the conserved F or W. D genes are given only for firm matches. Clone size is stated in some rows and not others, as once, few, many or a class when expanded.

DNA: TGTGCCAGTAGCCTGACAGCAACTAATGAAAAACTGTTTTTT
CDR3: CASSLTATNEKLFF
J: TRBJ1-4
D: .
size: medium-sized
V: TRBV19

DNA: TGCGCCAGCAGCTTGAGTGCCTATACTAGCTCCGACGAGCAGTACTTC
CDR3: CASSLSAYTSSDEQYF
J: TRBJ2-7
D: .
size: .
V: TRBV5-1

DNA: TGTGCCAGTAGTATGTTGGGGTCGGGGAACACCGGGGAGCTGTTTTTT
CDR3: CASSMLGSGNTGELFF
J: TRBJ2-2
D: .
size: .
V: TRBV19

DNA: TGTGCCAGCAGTGGGAGGACAGAGAGCTCCTACAATGAGCAGTTCTTC
CDR3: CASSGRTESSYNEQFF
J: TRBJ2-1
D: .
size: .
V: TRBV25-1

DNA: TGTGCCATCAGGTCCACGGCAGGGAGTCTAGGTGGACGACCCTACAATGAGCAGTTCTTC
CDR3: CAIRSTAGSLGGRPYNEQFF
J: TRBJ2-1
D: .
size: .
V: TRBV10-3

DNA: TGCGCCAGCAAGGGATCCAGGGAGCAGTACTTC
CDR3: CASKGSREQYF
J: TRBJ2-7
D: .
size: .
V: TRBV5-1

DNA: TGCGCCAGCAGCCCGGAAACAGGACAGCCTAATGAAAAACTGTTTTTT
CDR3: CASSPETGQPNEKLFF
J: TRBJ1-4
D: .
size: .
V: TRBV5-1

DNA: TGTGCCACCAGCAGAGATATCTCGCGTACGGTCCGTTATGAGCAGTTCTTC
CDR3: CATSRDISRTVRYEQFF
J: TRBJ2-1
D: .
size: .
V: TRBV15

DNA: TGTGCCAGCAAAACCCCAGGGGAGGCGACTGAAGCTTTCTTT
CDR3: CASKTPGEATEAFF
J: TRBJ1-1
D: .
size: once
V: TRBV6-5

DNA: TGTGCCAGCTCACCCCAGTACCAAGAGACCCAGTACTTC
CDR3: CASSPQYQETQYF
J: TRBJ2-5
D: .
size: once
V: TRBV18

DNA: TGTGCCAGTAGTATGGGGAGCGGGGAGCAGTACTTC
CDR3: CASSMGSGEQYF
J: TRBJ2-7
D: .
size: few
V: TRBV19

DNA: TGTGCCAGCAGTCAATCAGCGGGCACAGATACGCAGTATTTT
CDR3: CASSQSAGTDTQYF
J: TRBJ2-3
D: .
size: few
V: TRBV27

DNA: TGCGCCAGCAGCCAAGGGACAGGGGGCGGCTACGAGCAGTACTTC
CDR3: CASSQGTGGGYEQYF
J: TRBJ2-7
D: TRBD1
size: .
V: TRBV4-1

DNA: TGTGCCAGCAGCTCGGACTCTGAGCAGCCCCAGCATTTT
CDR3: CASSSDSEQPQHF
J: TRBJ1-5
D: .
size: .
V: TRBV6-1

DNA: TGTGCCAGCAGTTTTAGGAGGGCAGTCCTCACCAGCTCCTACGAGCAGTACTTC
CDR3: CASSFRRAVLTSSYEQYF
J: TRBJ2-7
D: .
size: few
V: TRBV28

DNA: TGTGCCAGCACGCCCAGTACAGGGGCCTACGAGCAGTACTTC
CDR3: CASTPSTGAYEQYF
J: TRBJ2-7
D: TRBD1
size: .
V: TRBV27

DNA: TGCGCCAGCAGCATGGTTAGCGGGGGAGGTCAAGAGACCCAGTACTTC
CDR3: CASSMVSGGGQETQYF
J: TRBJ2-5
D: TRBD2
size: .
V: TRBV10-2

DNA: TGTGCCAGCTCACTGGGGGCTGAAGCTTTCTTT
CDR3: CASSLGAEAFF
J: TRBJ1-1
D: .
size: few
V: TRBV18

DNA: TGTGCCAGCAGCGAGAAACAGGGACAGCCCCAGCATTTT
CDR3: CASSEKQGQPQHF
J: TRBJ1-5
D: .
size: few
V: TRBV5-4

DNA: TGCGCCAGCAGCGCCGGACTAGCGGCCTCCTACGAGCAGTACTTC
CDR3: CASSAGLAASYEQYF
J: TRBJ2-7
D: TRBD2
size: .
V: TRBV5-1

DNA: TGTGCCAGCAGCCAGCTAGCGGGAGTATACGAGCAGTACTTC
CDR3: CASSQLAGVYEQYF
J: TRBJ2-7
D: TRBD2
size: .
V: TRBV7-6

DNA: TGTGCCAGCAGCAACCAGGGTCTCATAGACTATGGCTACACCTTC
CDR3: CASSNQGLIDYGYTF
J: TRBJ1-2
D: .
size: .
V: TRBV9

DNA: TGTGCCAGCAGTTCACCCGGGACAGGGACCGGTGGCTACACCTTC
CDR3: CASSSPGTGTGGYTF
J: TRBJ1-2
D: TRBD1
size: once
V: TRBV6-5

DNA: TGTGCCAGCAGCGTGGCCGGGACGGTCTATGGCTACACCTTC
CDR3: CASSVAGTVYGYTF
J: TRBJ1-2
D: .
size: .
V: TRBV9

DNA: TGTGCCAGCAGGTCCCCGGGACGGTTCCACGAGCAGTACTTC
CDR3: CASRSPGRFHEQYF
J: TRBJ2-7
D: .
size: .
V: TRBV6-5

DNA: TGTGCCACCAGCAGTCGGCGGGACACCTGGTTCAGCGAGCAGTACTTC
CDR3: CATSSRRDTWFSEQYF
J: TRBJ2-7
D: .
size: few
V: TRBV15

DNA: TGCGCCAGCAGCAGCTATTTGGGAACTAATGAAAAACTGTTTTTT
CDR3: CASSSYLGTNEKLFF
J: TRBJ1-4
D: .
size: .
V: TRBV5-1

DNA: TGTGCCAGCGACCACGCCGGGACAGGCTCCTACGAGCAGTACTTC
CDR3: CASDHAGTGSYEQYF
J: TRBJ2-7
D: TRBD1
size: once
V: TRBV7-7

DNA: TGTGCCAGCAGTGGGACAGGACCCAATCAGCCCCAGCATTTT
CDR3: CASSGTGPNQPQHF
J: TRBJ1-5
D: TRBD1
size: few
V: TRBV6-1

DNA: TGTGCCAGCAGTGAGGGGGGGCGGACCGGGGAGCTGTTTTTT
CDR3: CASSEGGRTGELFF
J: TRBJ2-2
D: .
size: few
V: TRBV6-1

DNA: TGTGCCAGCAGTTGGACTAGCGGGGGCTTAAAGGAGCAGTTCTTC
CDR3: CASSWTSGGLKEQFF
J: TRBJ2-1
D: TRBD2
size: .
V: TRBV27

DNA: TGTGCCAGCAGCCCACTGGCTTCGGATACGCAGTATTTT
CDR3: CASSPLASDTQYF
J: TRBJ2-3
D: .
size: .
V: TRBV7-2

DNA: TGCAGCGTTGGAGTAGCGGGACGCCCGTACAATGAGCAGTTCTTC
CDR3: CSVGVAGRPYNEQFF
J: TRBJ2-1
D: TRBD2
size: .
V: TRBV29-1

DNA: TGCGCCAGCAGTGACCCTGCCTCTGGGGCCAACGTCCTGACTTTC
CDR3: CASSDPASGANVLTF
J: TRBJ2-6
D: .
size: .
V: TRBV10-1

DNA: TGTGCCAGCAGCTTGCAGGGACAGGAAAATGAAAAACTGTTTTTT
CDR3: CASSLQGQENEKLFF
J: TRBJ1-4
D: TRBD1
size: .
V: TRBV5-6

DNA: TGTGCCAGCAGCTTAGTTGGAGAAAAACTGTTTTTT
CDR3: CASSLVGEKLFF
J: TRBJ1-4
D: .
size: few
V: TRBV7-9

DNA: TGTGCCAGCAGTCCGGGGACAGTTCCTCCCAGCAGTCCCTACGAGCAGTACTTC
CDR3: CASSPGTVPPSSPYEQYF
J: TRBJ2-7
D: TRBD1
size: medium-sized
V: TRBV27

DNA: TGCGCCAGCAGTGACAGGGCGGGAGGGCCTGGGGAGCAGTACTTC
CDR3: CASSDRAGGPGEQYF
J: TRBJ2-7
D: TRBD2
size: .
V: TRBV10-2

DNA: TGCGCCAGCAGCTTGAACCCCAACGTCCTGACTTTC
CDR3: CASSLNPNVLTF
J: TRBJ2-6
D: .
size: .
V: TRBV5-1

DNA: TGTGCCAGCAGCCATACAGGGACCTATGGCTACACCTTC
CDR3: CASSHTGTYGYTF
J: TRBJ1-2
D: .
size: once
V: TRBV4-2

DNA: TGCGCCAGCAGCTACGGAGGGATTGATACGCAGTATTTT
CDR3: CASSYGGIDTQYF
J: TRBJ2-3
D: .
size: few
V: TRBV5-1

DNA: TGTGCCAGCACCCCAACCGGGACAGCGGGTGAAAAACTGTTTTTT
CDR3: CASTPTGTAGEKLFF
J: TRBJ1-4
D: TRBD1
size: .
V: TRBV7-9

DNA: TGTGCCAGCTCACCAAACAGGGAGTTTGAAAAACTGTTTTTT
CDR3: CASSPNREFEKLFF
J: TRBJ1-4
D: .
size: few
V: TRBV18

DNA: TGTGCCAGTAGTAGGACAGGGACGGGGTATCAGCCCCAGCATTTT
CDR3: CASSRTGTGYQPQHF
J: TRBJ1-5
D: TRBD1
size: .
V: TRBV19

DNA: TGTGCCAGCAGAGAGGACAGGGGATCCTACGAGCAGTACTTC
CDR3: CASREDRGSYEQYF
J: TRBJ2-7
D: TRBD1
size: .
V: TRBV7-6

DNA: TGTGCCAGCAGTTACATTGAGGGAAGGAGCGAGCAGTACTTC
CDR3: CASSYIEGRSEQYF
J: TRBJ2-7
D: .
size: .
V: TRBV6-5

DNA: TGTGCCAGTAGTATTAGGCGGGAACAAGAGACCCAGTACTTC
CDR3: CASSIRREQETQYF
J: TRBJ2-5
D: .
size: .
V: TRBV19

DNA: TGTGCCAGCAGCGTCGACAGTCTCACCGGGGAGCTGTTTTTT
CDR3: CASSVDSLTGELFF
J: TRBJ2-2
D: .
size: .
V: TRBV13

DNA: TGTGCCAGCGGGGTTAGCGGGAGGGCCGGGTACGAGCAGTACTTC
CDR3: CASGVSGRAGYEQYF
J: TRBJ2-7
D: TRBD2
size: .
V: TRBV10-3

DNA: TGTGCCAGCAGCCAAAGACGGGCCCTGGAGCAGTACTTC
CDR3: CASSQRRALEQYF
J: TRBJ2-7
D: .
size: .
V: TRBV7-2

DNA: TGTGCCAGCACTAATAGCGGGAGCAAGTACGAGCAGTACTTC
CDR3: CASTNSGSKYEQYF
J: TRBJ2-7
D: TRBD2
size: few
V: TRBV6-5

DNA: TGTGCCAGCAGTGTTGGTAGAAGCAATCAGCCCCAGCATTTT
CDR3: CASSVGRSNQPQHF
J: TRBJ1-5
D: .
size: .
V: TRBV6-1

DNA: TGCGCCAGCAGCCGGGGATTAGCGGGGGGGCCACAAGAGACCCAGTACTTC
CDR3: CASSRGLAGGPQETQYF
J: TRBJ2-5
D: TRBD2
size: .
V: TRBV4-1

DNA: TGCGCCAGCAGCACTGGGACAGGGGATGGCAATCAGCCCCAGCATTTT
CDR3: CASSTGTGDGNQPQHF
J: TRBJ1-5
D: TRBD1
size: .
V: TRBV5-1